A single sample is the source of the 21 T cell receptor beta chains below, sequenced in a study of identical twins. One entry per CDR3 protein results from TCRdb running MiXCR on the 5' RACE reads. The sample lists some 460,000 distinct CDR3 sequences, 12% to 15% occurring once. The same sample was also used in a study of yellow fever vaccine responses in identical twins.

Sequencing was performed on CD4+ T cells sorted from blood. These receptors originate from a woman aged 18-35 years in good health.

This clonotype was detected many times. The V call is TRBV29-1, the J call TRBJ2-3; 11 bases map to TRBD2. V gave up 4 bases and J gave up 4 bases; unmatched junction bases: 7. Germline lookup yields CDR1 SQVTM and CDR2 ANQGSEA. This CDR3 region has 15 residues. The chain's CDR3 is CSVGLPGLAADTQYF. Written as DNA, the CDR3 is TGCAGCGTTGGGCTGCCGGGACTAGCGGCAGATACGCAGTATTTT.

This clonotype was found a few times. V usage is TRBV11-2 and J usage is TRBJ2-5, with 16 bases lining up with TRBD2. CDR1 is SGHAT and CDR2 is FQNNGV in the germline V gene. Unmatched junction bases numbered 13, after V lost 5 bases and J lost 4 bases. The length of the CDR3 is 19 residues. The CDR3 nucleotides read TGTGCCAGCAGCCCACCCTACGGGACTAGCGGGGGGGTTGGAGAGACCCAGTACTTC. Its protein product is CASSPPYGTSGGVGETQYF.

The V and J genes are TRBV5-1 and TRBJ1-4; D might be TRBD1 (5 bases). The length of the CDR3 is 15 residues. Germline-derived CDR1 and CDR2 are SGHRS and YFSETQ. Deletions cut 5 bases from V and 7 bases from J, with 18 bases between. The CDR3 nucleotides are TGCGCCAGCAGTCGGGACTCCGGGCGGGGTGAAAAACTGTTTTTT. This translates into CASSRDSGRGEKLFF.

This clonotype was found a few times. CDR3 sequence (DNA): TGTGCCAGCAGTGACGACGGTACCTCCTACAATGAGCAGTTCTTC. It codes for CASSDDGTSYNEQFF. This chain uses TRBV2 with TRBJ2-1; no definite D call. V lost 3 bases and J 0 bases, leaving 9 bases between the germline ends. The germline V gene has CDR1 SNHLY and CDR2 FYNNEI. This CDR3 has 15 residues.

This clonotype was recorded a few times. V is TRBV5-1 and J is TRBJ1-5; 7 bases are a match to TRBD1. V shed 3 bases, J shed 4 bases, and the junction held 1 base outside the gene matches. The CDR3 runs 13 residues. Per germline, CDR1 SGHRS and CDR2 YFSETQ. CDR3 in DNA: TGCGCCAGCAGCTCGACAGGGAATCAGCCCCAGCATTTT. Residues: CASSSTGNQPQHF. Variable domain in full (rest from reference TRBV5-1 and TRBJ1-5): KAGVTQTPRYLIKTRGQQVTLSCSPISGHRSVSWYQQTPGQGLQFLFEYFSETQRNKGNFPGRFSGRQFSNSRSEMNVSTLELGDSALYLCASSSTGNQPQHFGDGTRLSIL.

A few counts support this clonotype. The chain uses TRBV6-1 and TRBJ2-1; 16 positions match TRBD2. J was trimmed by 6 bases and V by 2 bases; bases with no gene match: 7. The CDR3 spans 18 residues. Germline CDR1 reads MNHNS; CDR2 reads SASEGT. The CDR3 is CASSEPGLAGGFLNEQFF. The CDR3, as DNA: TGTGCCAGCAGTGAACCGGGACTAGCGGGGGGGTTCCTCAATGAGCAGTTCTTC.

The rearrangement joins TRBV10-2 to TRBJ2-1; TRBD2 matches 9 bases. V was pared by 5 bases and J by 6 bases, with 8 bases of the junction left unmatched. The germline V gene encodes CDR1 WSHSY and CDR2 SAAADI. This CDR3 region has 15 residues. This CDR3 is CASSKGLAVGNEQFF. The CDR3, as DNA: TGCGCCAGCAGTAAGGGACTAGCAGTAGGCAATGAGCAGTTCTTC.

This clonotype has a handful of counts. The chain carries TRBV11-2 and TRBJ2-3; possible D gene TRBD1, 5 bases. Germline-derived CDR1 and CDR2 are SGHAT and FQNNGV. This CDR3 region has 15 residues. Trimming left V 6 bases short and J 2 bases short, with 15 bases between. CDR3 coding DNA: TGTGCCAGCAGGCCCATCTCAGGGATCACAGATACGCAGTATTTT. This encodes CASRPISGITDTQYF.

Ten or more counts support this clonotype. The CDR3 loop reads CASSQEGTSGEQFF. DNA of the CDR3: TGTGCCAGCAGCCAAGAGGGGACTAGCGGAGAGCAGTTCTTC. The V call is TRBV4-2, the J call TRBJ2-1; TRBD2 matches 11 bases. CDR1 is LGHNA and CDR2 is YNFKEQ in the germline V gene. The CDR3 extends over 14 amino acids. V was pared by 0 bases and J by 10 bases, with 2 bases of the junction left unmatched.

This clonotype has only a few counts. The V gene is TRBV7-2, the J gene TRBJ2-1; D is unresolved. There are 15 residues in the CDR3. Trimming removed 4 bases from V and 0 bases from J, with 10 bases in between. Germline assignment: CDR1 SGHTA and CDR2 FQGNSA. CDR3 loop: CASSWRQSSYNEQFF. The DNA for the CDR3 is TGTGCCAGCAGCTGGCGCCAGAGCTCCTACAATGAGCAGTTCTTC.

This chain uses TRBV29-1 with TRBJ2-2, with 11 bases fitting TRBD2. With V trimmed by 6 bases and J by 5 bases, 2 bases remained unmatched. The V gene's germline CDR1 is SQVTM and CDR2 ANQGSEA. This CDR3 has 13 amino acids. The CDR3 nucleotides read TGCAGCGTAAGACTAGCGGGGACCGGGGAGCTGTTTTTT. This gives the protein CSVRLAGTGELFF.

Here the CDR3 DNA reads TGTGCCAGCAGTGCCCGGGACATCGGGGCGTACACCTTC. Its translation: CASSARDIGAYTF. V usage is TRBV25-1 and J usage is TRBJ1-2; the D gene is possibly TRBD1 (6 bases). V was shortened by 4 bases and J by 11 bases, with 17 bases between the two germline ends. The CDR3 is made up of 13 amino acids. Germline assignment: CDR1 MGHDK and CDR2 SYGVNS.

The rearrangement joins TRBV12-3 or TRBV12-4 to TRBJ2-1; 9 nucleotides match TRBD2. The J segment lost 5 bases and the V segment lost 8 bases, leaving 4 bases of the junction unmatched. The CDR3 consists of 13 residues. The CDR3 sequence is CASAGGRHNEQFF. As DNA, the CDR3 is TGTGCCAGCGCGGGGGGGAGGCACAATGAGCAGTTCTTC.

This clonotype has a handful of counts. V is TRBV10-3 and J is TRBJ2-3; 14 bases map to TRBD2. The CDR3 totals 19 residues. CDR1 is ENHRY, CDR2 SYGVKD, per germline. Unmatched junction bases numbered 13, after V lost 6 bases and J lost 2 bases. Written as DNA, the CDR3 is TGTGCCATCAGCAAGGGACTAGCGGGGGCGTTATCATCCACAGATACGCAGTATTTT. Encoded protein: CAISKGLAGALSSTDTQYF.

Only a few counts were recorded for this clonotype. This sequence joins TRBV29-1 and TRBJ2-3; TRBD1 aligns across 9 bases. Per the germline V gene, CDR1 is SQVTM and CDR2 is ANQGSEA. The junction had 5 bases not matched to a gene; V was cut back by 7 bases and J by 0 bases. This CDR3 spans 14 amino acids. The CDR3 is CSEKQGASTDTQYF. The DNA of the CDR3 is TGCAGCGAGAAACAGGGGGCGAGCACAGATACGCAGTATTTT.

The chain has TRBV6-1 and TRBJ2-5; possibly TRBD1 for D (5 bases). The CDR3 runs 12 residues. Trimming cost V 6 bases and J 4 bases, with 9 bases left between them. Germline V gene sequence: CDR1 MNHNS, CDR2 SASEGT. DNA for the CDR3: TGTGCCAGCAGCAGGGTGGGAGAGACCCAGTACTTC. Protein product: CASSRVGETQYF.

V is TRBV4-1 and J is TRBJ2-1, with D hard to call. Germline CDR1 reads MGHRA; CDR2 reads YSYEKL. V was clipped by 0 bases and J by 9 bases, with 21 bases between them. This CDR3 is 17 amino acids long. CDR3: CASSQESKLDLVGEQFF. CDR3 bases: TGCGCCAGCAGCCAAGAATCGAAGCTAGATCTTGTGGGTGAGCAGTTCTTC.

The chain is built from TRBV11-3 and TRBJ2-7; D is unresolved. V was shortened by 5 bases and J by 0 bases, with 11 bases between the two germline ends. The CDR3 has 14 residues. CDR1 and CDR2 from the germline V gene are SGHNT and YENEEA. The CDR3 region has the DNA TGTGCCAGCAGCCCCCGCTGCAGCTCCTACGAGCAGTACTTC. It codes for CASSPRCSSYEQYF.

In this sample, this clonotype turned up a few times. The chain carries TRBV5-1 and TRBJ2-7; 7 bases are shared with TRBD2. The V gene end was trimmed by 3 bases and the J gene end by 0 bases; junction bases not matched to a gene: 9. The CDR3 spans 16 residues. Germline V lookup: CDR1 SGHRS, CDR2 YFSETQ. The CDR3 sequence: CASSSRLAGASYEQYF. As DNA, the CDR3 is TGCGCCAGCAGCTCTAGACTAGCTGGGGCCTCCTACGAGCAGTACTTC.

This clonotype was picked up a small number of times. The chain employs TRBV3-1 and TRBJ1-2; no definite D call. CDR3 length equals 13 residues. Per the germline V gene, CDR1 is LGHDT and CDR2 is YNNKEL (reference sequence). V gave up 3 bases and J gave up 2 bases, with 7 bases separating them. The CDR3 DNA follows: TGTGCCAGCAGCCAGGTCACGAACTATGGCTACACCTTC. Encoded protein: CASSQVTNYGYTF.

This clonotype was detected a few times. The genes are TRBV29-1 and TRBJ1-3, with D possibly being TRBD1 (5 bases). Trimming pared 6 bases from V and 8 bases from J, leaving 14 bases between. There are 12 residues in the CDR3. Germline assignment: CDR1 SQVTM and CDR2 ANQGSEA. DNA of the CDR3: TGCAGCGTGGGGCTCAGAGACGACACCATATATTTT. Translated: CSVGLRDDTIYF.